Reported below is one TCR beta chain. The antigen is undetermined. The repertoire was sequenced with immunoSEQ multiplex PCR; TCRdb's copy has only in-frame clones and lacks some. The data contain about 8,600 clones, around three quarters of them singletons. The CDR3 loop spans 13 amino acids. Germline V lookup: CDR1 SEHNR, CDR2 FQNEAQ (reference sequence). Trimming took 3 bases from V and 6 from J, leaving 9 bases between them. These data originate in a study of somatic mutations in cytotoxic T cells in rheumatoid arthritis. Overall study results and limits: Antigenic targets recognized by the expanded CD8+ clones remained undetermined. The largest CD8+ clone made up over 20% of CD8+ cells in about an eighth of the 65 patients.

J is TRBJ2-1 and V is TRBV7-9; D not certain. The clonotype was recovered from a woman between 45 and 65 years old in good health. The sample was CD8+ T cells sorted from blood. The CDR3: CASSLSTTNEQFF. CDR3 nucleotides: TGTGCCAGCAGCTTGAGCACTACCAATGAGCAGTTCTTC.